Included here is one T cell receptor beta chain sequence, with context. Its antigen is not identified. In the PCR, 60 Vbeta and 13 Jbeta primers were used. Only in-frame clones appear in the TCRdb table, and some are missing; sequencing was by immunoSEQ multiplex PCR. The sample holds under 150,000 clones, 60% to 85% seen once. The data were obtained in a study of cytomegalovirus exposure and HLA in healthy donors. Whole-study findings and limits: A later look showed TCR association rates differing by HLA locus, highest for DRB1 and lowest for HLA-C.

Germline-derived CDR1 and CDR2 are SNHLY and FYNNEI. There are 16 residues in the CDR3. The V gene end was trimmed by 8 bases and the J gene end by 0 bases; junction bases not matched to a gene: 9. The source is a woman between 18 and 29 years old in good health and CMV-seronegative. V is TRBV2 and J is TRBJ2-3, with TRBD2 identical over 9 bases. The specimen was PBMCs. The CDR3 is CASGLPLAGSTDTQYF. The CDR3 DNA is TGTGCCAGCGGCCTCCCTCTAGCGGGGAGCACAGATACGCAGTATTTT.